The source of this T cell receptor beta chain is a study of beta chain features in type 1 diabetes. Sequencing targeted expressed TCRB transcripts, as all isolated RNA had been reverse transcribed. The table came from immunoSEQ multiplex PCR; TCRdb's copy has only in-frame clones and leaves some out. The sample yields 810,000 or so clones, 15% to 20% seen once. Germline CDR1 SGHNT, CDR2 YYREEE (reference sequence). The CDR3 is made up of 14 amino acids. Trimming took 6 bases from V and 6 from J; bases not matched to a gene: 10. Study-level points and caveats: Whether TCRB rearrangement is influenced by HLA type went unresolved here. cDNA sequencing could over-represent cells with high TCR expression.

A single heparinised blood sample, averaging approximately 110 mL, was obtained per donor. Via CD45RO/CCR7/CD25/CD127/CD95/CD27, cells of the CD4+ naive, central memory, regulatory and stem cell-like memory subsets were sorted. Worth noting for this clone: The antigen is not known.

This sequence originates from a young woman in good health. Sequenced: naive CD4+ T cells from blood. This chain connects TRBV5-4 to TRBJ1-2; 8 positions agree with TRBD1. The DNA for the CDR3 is TGTGCCAGCACAGTCCAGGGGGCAGGTCATGGCTACACCTTC. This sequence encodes CASTVQGAGHGYTF.